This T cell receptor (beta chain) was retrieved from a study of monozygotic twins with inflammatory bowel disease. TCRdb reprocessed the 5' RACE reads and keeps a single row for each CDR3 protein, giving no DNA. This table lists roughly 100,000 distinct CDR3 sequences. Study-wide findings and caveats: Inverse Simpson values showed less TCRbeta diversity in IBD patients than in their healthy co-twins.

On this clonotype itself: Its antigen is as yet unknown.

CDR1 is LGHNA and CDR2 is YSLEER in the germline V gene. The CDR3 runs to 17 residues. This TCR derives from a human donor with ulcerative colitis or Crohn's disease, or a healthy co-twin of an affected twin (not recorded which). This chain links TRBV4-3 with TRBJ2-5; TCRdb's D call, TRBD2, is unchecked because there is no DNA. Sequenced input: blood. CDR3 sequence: CASSQDTSGGPSGTQYF.